The 12 T cell receptor beta chains given below trace back to one sample, sequenced in a study of cytomegalovirus exposure and HLA in healthy donors. PCR employed 60 Vbeta and 13 Jbeta primers. Measured with immunoSEQ multiplex PCR; TCRdb has only the in-frame clones, and not every one. Among roughly 100,000 clones, 76% were seen once, and the ten largest hold about 2%. The source material was PBMCs. Receptors originate from a man aged 35 to 55 in good health and CMV-seronegative.

The CDR3 nucleotides read TGTGCCAGCAGCTTAGGGGTAGGGGCTGGAAACACCATATATTTT. Amino acid sequence: CASSLGVGAGNTIYF. The chain employs TRBV7-6 and TRBJ1-3; TRBD1 is a possible D gene (5 bases). Trimming removed 1 base at V and 2 bases at J, with 9 bases between. CDR3 length: 15 amino acids. From germline, CDR1 is SGHVS and CDR2 FNYEAQ.

This clone was seen more than once but under ten times. V usage is TRBV27 and J usage is TRBJ2-7; 13 bases match TRBD2. CDR1 and CDR2 (germline): MNHEY, SMNVEV (reference sequence). The CDR3 sequence is 14 residues long. Trimming removed 6 bases from V and 4 bases from J; junction bases left unmatched: 3. CDR3: CASRGLAGMYEQYF. CDR3 DNA: TGTGCCAGCAGGGGACTAGCGGGGATGTACGAGCAGTACTTC.

CDR3 in DNA: TGTGCCAGCAGTTCTCAGGCATCAAGCTCCTACGAGCAGTACTTC. Translation: CASSSQASSSYEQYF. The chain couples TRBV2 to TRBJ2-7; D not certain. In germline, CDR1 is SNHLY, CDR2 FYNNEI. The V and J ends lost 5 bases and 0 bases respectively, with 14 bases between them. The length of the CDR3 is 15 residues.

This clone was observed once. This sequence joins TRBV18 and TRBJ1-1, with 8 bases identical to TRBD1. The length of the CDR3 is 14 residues. V dropped 5 bases and J dropped 4; count of bases not matched to a gene: 6. Germline CDR1 and CDR2: KGHSH and LQKENI. The CDR3 loop is CASSTTGEGTEAFF. CDR3 DNA: TGTGCCAGCTCAACGACAGGGGAGGGCACTGAAGCTTTCTTT.

This clone was counted only a few times. The CDR3 protein is CASSQDGPSYEQYF. CDR3 nucleotide sequence: TGCGCCAGCAGCCAAGATGGCCCCTCTTACGAGCAGTACTTC. The genes are TRBV4-3 and TRBJ2-7; D gene uncertain. In germline, CDR1 is LGHNA, CDR2 YSLEER. Trimming took off 0 bases at V and 4 bases at J, with 10 bases between the two ends. CDR3 size: 14 residues.

The table lists this clone with a few counts. The chain links TRBV28 to TRBJ1-1, with TRBD1 matching 10 bases. CDR3 length: 16 amino acids. V gave up 5 bases and J gave up 4 bases; unmatched junction bases: 10. Per the germline V gene, CDR1 is MDHEN and CDR2 is SYDVKM. CDR3 residues: CASSIAGTGAITEAFF. The CDR3 DNA reads TGTGCCAGCAGTATCGCCGGGACAGGGGCTATCACTGAAGCTTTCTTT.

This chain joins TRBV4-3 and TRBJ1-3, with 11 bases identical to TRBD1. This CDR3 comprises 17 residues. Germline CDR1 is LGHNA and CDR2 is YSLEER. V dropped 4 bases and J dropped 0; count of bases not matched to a gene: 5. The CDR3, as DNA: TGCGCCAGCAGCCTCTCCGGGACAGGGGGCTCTGGAAACACCATATATTTT. As protein: CASSLSGTGGSGNTIYF.

The J gene is TRBJ2-1, the V gene TRBV6-4, with TRBD2 matching over 9 bases. The CDR3 is 17 amino acids. With V trimmed by 6 bases and J by 9 bases, 18 bases remained unmatched. Germline loops: CDR1 MRHNA, CDR2 SNTAGT. CDR3 coding DNA: TGTGCCAGCAGCTTGAATGGTCTAGCGGGGCCATCGGGTGAGCAGTTCTTC. It codes for CASSLNGLAGPSGEQFF.

The chain combines TRBV19 with TRBJ2-7, with 7 bases aligning to TRBD1. V lost 3 bases, J lost 5 bases, and 10 bases stayed unmatched. Germline-derived CDR1 and CDR2 are LNHDA and SQIVND (reference sequence). The CDR3 runs 15 residues. In DNA form, the CDR3 reads TGTGCCAGTAGTATTACATCAAGGGGGCGAGACGAGCAGTACTTC. This encodes CASSITSRGRDEQYF.

The gene calls are TRBV9 and TRBJ2-3, with TRBD2 as a possible D gene (6 bases). Germline CDR1 and CDR2: SGDLS and YYNGEE. Trimming removed 5 bases at V and 1 base at J, with 14 bases between. The CDR3 spans 15 residues. CDR3 amino acids: CASSYSDYRTDTQYF. CDR3 DNA sequence: TGTGCCAGCAGTTACTCGGACTACCGCACAGATACGCAGTATTTT.

Concerning this clone itself: The junction differs from germline at one of its ends, possibly a read error. The CDR3 loop is CSSSPRGGSYNEQFF. The CDR3 DNA reads TGTTCCAGCAGCCCTCGGGGGGGCTCCTACAATGAGCAGTTCTTC. The V and J genes are TRBV7-9 and TRBJ2-1, with TRBD2 identical over 8 bases. The CDR3 covers 15 residues. Germline values: CDR1 SEHNR, CDR2 FQNEAQ (reference sequence).

This clone came up once. The chain links TRBV28 to TRBJ2-7, with 10 bases fitting TRBD2. The germline CDR1 and CDR2 sequences are MDHEN and SYDVKM. The V segment lost 6 bases and the J segment 2 bases; nucleotides outside the gene matches: 7. The CDR3 is 15 amino acids. In DNA, the CDR3 is TGTGCCAGCAGCCTCGGGACTAGCGATACCTACGAGCAGTACTTC. Translation: CASSLGTSDTYEQYF. The whole variable domain, remainder taken from reference TRBV28 and TRBJ2-7, is DVKVTQSSRYLVKRTGEKVFLECVQDMDHENMFWYRQDPGLGLRLIYFSYDVKMKEKGDIPEGYSVSREKKERFSLILESASTNQTSMYLCASSLGTSDTYEQYFGPGTRLTVT.